This T cell receptor beta chain appears in the sequencing data of a study of blood T cell repertoires in COVID-19. Study details: PBMCs, B-cell-depleted T cells, or T cells provided the cDNA or gDNA that made up the material.

The V gene's germline CDR1 is SGHVS and CDR2 FQNEAQ. Losses at the gene ends were 3 bases for V and 0 bases for J; bases not matched to a gene: 5. The CDR3 consists of 16 residues. This table comes from immunoSEQ multiplex PCR, and its TCRdb copy is limited to in-frame clones, with some not included. The sample shows about 250,000 clones, around 88% of them seen only once. Sequenced input: peripheral blood. The TCR originated in a man older than 75 with acute or convalescent COVID-19. The chain joins TRBV7-8 to TRBJ1-5, with TRBD1 matching 7 bases. The DNA of the CDR3 is TGTGCCAGCAGCTTGGGGACAGCCTATAGCAATCAGCCCCAGCATTTT. This encodes CASSLGTAYSNQPQHF.